This T cell receptor (beta chain) was found in a study of technical replicates of blood from a few donors. Data came from immunoSEQ multiplex PCR; TCRdb stores just in-frame clones and leaves some out. The table includes tens of thousands of clones, about 94% detected once. This clone was seen a single time. Germline V gives CDR1 SGDLS, CDR2 YYNGEE. The CDR3 covers 15 residues. Trimming left V 0 bases short and J 8 bases short, with 17 bases between. The gene calls are TRBV9 and TRBJ1-2; maybe TRBD1 (5 bases). The TCR sequence derives from a human donor in good health. Some clones in this sample may be carry-over from other donors' samples. Sequenced sample: PBMCs. CDR3 loop: CASSVAQDTTYGYTF. Here the CDR3 DNA reads TGTGCCAGCAGCGTAGCCCAGGACACGACTTACGGCTACACCTTC.